Presented here are 2 T cell receptor beta chains from one specimen sequenced in a study of control samples from healthy donors and cancer patients. Sequencing was performed with immunoSEQ multiplex PCR; in TCRdb, only in-frame clones are kept and a portion is missing. Of 150,000 to 200,000 clones listed, 70% to 90% were seen once; the top ten hold around 12%. The sample was blood. All receptors derive from a man aged 30 to 45 in good health.

For the CDR3, the DNA is TGTGCCAGCAGCACTGGACTAGGGCTTATAAGCGAGCAGTACTTC. This gives the protein CASSTGLGLISEQYF. The chain joins TRBV2 to TRBJ2-7; TRBD2 matches 7 bases. The length of the CDR3 is 15 residues. Trimming at V came to 6 bases and at J to 6 bases, leaving 14 bases not matched to a gene. In germline, CDR1 is SNHLY, CDR2 FYNNEI.

V usage is TRBV6-5 and J usage is TRBJ2-5; D possibly matches TRBD1 or TRBD2 (5 bases each). CDR1 MNHEY and CDR2 SVGAGI come from the germline V gene. V was cut by 6 bases and J by 4 bases, with 12 bases left in between. The CDR3 spans 13 residues. The CDR3 here is CASRRPGTETQYF. As DNA, the CDR3 is TGTGCCAGCAGACGACCAGGGACAGAGACCCAGTACTTC.